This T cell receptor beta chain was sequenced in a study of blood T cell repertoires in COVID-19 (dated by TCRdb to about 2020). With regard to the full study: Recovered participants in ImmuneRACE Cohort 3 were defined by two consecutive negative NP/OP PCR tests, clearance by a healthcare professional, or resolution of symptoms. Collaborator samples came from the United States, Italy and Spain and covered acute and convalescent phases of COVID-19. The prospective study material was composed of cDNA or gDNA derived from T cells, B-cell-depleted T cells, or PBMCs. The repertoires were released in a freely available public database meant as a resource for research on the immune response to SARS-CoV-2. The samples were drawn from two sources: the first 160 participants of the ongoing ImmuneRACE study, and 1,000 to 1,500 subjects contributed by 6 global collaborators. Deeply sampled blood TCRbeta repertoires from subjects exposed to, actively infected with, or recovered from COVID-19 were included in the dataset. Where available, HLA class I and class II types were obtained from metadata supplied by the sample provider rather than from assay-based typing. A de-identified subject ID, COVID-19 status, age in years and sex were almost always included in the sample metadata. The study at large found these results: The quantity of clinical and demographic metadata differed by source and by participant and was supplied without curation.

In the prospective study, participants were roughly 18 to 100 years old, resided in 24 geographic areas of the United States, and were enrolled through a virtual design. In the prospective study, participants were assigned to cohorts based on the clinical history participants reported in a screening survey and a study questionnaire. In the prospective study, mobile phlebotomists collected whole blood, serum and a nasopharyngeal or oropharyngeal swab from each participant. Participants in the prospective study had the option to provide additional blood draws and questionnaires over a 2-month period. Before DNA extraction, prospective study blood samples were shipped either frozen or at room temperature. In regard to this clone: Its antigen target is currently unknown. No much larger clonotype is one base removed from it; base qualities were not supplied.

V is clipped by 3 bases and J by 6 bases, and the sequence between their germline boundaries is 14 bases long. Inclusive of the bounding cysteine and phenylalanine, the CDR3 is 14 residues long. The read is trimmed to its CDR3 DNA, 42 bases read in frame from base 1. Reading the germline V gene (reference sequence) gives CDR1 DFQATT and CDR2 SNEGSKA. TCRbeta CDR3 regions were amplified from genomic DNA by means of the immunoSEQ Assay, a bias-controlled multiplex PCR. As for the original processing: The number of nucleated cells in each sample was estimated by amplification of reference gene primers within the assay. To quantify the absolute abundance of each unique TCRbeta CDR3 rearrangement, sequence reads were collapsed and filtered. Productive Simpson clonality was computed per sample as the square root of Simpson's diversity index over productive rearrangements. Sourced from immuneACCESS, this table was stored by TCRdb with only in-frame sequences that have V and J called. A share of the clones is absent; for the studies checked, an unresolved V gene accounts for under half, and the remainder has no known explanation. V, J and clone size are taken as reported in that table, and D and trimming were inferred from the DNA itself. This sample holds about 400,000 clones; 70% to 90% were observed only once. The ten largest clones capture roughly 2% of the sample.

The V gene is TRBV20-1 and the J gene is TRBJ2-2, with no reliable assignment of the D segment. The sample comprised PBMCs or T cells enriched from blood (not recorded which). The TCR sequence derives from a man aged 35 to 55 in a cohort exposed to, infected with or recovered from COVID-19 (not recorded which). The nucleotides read TGCAGTGCTAGTAGTAACTACCCAGCCGGGGAGCTGTTTTTT. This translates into CSASSNYPAGELFF.